This T cell receptor beta chain is drawn from a study of T and B cells in COVID-19 patients. Study at large: Blood was sampled from COVID-19 patients who were either actively infected or recovered.

BIOMED2 TRB-A/B primer pools were used in multiplex TRB PCR. TCRdb reprocessed the multiplex PCR reads with MiXCR, giving one entry per CDR3 protein. The data contain about 3,300 distinct CDR3 sequences, under 30% of them singletons. Each TRB amplification used roughly 230-550 ng of genomic DNA from blood. V shed 0 bases and J 4 bases; nucleotides not matched to a gene: 1. This CDR3 comprises 15 residues. CDR1 is KGHSH and CDR2 is LQKENI in the germline V gene. This clonotype has a handful of counts. Its target is unknown. Regarding the study as a whole: Active COVID-19 showed highly clonal TRB repertoires; recovery showed diversity and richness above healthy donors. Blood from mildly ill patients while symptomatic, and early samples from severe cases, were scarce. Patients with COVID-19 reportedly showed strongly skewed T cell receptor beta variable and joining gene usage.

Sequencing used blood. This clonotype was sampled from a human donor with active COVID-19. The donor label of this sample is uncertain. This chain uses TRBV18 with TRBJ2-5; 11 bases agree with TRBD2. The CDR3: CASSPPGTSGETQYF. As DNA, the CDR3 is TGTGCCAGCTCACCACCGGGGACTAGCGGAGAGACCCAGTACTTC.